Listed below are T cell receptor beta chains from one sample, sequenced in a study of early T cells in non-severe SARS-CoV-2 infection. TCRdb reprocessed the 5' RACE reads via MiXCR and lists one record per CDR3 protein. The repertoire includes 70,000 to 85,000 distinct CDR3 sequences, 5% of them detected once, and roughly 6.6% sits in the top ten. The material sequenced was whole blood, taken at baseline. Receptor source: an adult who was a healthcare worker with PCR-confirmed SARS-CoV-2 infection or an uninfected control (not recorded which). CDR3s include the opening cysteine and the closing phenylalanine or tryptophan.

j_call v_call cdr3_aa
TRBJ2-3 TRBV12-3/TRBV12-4 CASSLYGGFTDTQYF
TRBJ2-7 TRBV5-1 CASSLDGTGIGDEQYF
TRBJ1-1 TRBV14 CASSQSRNTEAFF
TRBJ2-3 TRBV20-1 CSALAGGTDTQYF
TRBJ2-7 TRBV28 CASSLWGTGAEQYF
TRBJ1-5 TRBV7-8 CASSLGVNQPQHF
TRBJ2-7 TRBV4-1 CASSPTGTVYEQYF
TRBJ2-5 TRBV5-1 CASSLTDRGPETQYF
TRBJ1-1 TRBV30 CAWSPGTEEAFF
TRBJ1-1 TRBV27 CASSLLSQGTNTEAFF
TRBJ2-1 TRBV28 CASNGAGTINEQFF
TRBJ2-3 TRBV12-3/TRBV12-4 CASSTSGYSTDTQYF
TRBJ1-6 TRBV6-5 CASAPGQGKRKSPLHF
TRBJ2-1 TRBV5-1 CASSLSFSGGYNEQFF
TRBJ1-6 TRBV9 CASTGGQNNSPLHF
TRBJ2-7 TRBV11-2 CVSSSTQGDSYEQYF
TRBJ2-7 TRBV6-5 CASSYPSRGRLEQYF
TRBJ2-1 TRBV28 CASSLSRSYNEQFF
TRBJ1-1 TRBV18 CASSPPPGQEAFF
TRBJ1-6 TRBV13 CASSLGTGLYNSPLHF
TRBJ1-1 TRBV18 CASSPLSADLTEAFF
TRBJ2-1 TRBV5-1 CASSQTSATNEQFF
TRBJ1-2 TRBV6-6 CASTFRSPGGYTF
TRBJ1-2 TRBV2 CASSTLLQTGNGYTF